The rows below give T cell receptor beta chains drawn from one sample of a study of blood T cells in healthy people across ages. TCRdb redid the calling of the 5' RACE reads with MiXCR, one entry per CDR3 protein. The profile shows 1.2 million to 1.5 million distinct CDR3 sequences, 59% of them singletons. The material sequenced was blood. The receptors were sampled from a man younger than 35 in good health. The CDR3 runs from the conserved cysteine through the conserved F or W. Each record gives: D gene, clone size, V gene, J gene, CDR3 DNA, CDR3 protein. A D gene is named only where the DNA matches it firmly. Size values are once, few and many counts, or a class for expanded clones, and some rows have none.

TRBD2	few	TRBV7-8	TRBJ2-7	TGTGCCAGCAGCTTAGCGCTGTTAGCGGGAGTAACCTACGAGCAGTACTTC	CASSLALLAGVTYEQYF
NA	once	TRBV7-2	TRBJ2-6	TGTGCCAGCAGCTTCAATCCCTTGGCGTGGGAAGCTGGGGCCAACGTCCTGACTTTC	CASSFNPLAWEAGANVLTF
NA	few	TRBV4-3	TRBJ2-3	TGCGCCAGCAGCCAAGATATTTCTAATACGCAGTATTTT	CASSQDISNTQYF
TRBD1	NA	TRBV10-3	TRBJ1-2	TGTGCCATCAGTGAGTCGGAGGGGGCGCATAAGCCTAACTATGGCTACACCTTC	CAISESEGAHKPNYGYTF
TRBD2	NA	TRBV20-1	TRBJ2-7	TGCAGTGCTAGAAGACTAGCGTTCTACGAGCAGTACTTC	CSARRLAFYEQYF
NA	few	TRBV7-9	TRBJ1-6	TGTGCCAGCAGCTTACACAATAACAAGGATTCACCCCTCCACTTT	CASSLHNNKDSPLHF
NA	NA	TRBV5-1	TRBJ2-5	TGCGCCAGCAGGCGGAGGGGGACACAAGGACAAGAGACCCAGTACTTC	CASRRRGTQGQETQYF
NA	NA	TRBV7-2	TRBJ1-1	TGTGCCAGCAGCTTAGATACGTACACTGAAGCTTTCTTT	CASSLDTYTEAFF
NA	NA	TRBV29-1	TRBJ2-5	TGCAGCGTTGAGGAGATTACCCAAGAGACCCAGTACTTC	CSVEEITQETQYF
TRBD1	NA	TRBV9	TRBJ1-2	TGTGCCAGTCAGCCCGGGACAGGGGGCTTCTATGGCTACACCTTC	CASQPGTGGFYGYTF
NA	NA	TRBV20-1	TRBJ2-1	TGCAGTGCTAGAGTAGGCACCCTCGAGCAGTTCTTC	CSARVGTLEQFF
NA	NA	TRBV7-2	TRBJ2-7	TGTGCCAGCAGCTCAGGGACCCTTAGGTACGAGCAGTACTTC	CASSSGTLRYEQYF